The source of this T cell receptor beta chain is a study of blood T cell repertoires in COVID-19. Across the study: The origin of the acute and convalescent COVID-19 samples was the United States, Italy and Spain. PBMCs, B-cell-depleted T cells, or T cells provided the cDNA or gDNA that made up the material.

In the original processing: Estimation of nucleated cell counts relied on the amplification of reference gene primers. The data were produced by immunoSEQ multiplex PCR, yet TCRdb's version contains in-frame clones alone and is incomplete. D and trimming were read from the DNA, whereas the V and J calls and clone size are those reported in that table. This sample has 250,000 or so clones, with roughly 80% found just once. This CDR3 contains 15 residues. V dropped 7 bases and J dropped 2 bases, with 16 bases sitting between them. Germline CDR1 and CDR2: WSHSY and SAAADI. All recovered Cohort 3 donors got two negative PCRs, got clearance, or saw symptom resolution.

This clonotype was sampled from a man in his fifties who had recovered from COVID-19. The specimen was PBMCs or T cells enriched from blood (not recorded which). The V call is TRBV10-2, the J call TRBJ2-3; possibly TRBD2 for D (6 bases). The chain's CDR3 is CASNQLATPTDTQYF. CDR3 nucleotides: TGCGCCAGCAACCAACTAGCTACGCCCACAGATACGCAGTATTTT.